This TCR beta chain was sequenced during a study of identical twins. Among all donors, each was a healthy Caucasian. A single record per CDR3 protein comes from TCRdb applying MiXCR to the 5' RACE reads. There are 420,000 or so distinct CDR3 sequences in the sample; approximately 18% occur only once, and around 12% lies in the top ten. Germline V gene data show CDR1 as LGHNT and CDR2 as FRNRAP. J gave up 5 bases and V 1 base, and 10 bases lay outside the gene matches. This CDR3 contains 17 residues. This receptor was obtained from a man over 45 in good health. The chain combines TRBV12-5 with TRBJ2-3; 9 bases agree with TRBD1. The sequencing sample was made of naive T cells sorted from blood. The CDR3 DNA reads TGTGCTAGTGGTTTGGCACCGGGACAGGGTGGCGGAGATACGCAGTATTTT. Residues: CASGLAPGQGGGDTQYF.